The 10 T cell receptor beta chains below all came from one sample that was sequenced in a study of shared clonotypes between healthy human individuals. The table came from immunoSEQ multiplex PCR; TCRdb's copy has only in-frame clones and leaves some out. The data show 450,000 to 500,000 clones, roughly 80% seen once. Sequenced: PBMCs. The source is a woman aged 40 to 50 in good health. Some clones in this sample may be carry-over from other donors' samples.

This clone has just a few counts. The gene calls are TRBV7-9 and TRBJ1-4, with a possible D match to TRBD1 (6 bases). Germline V gene data show CDR1 as SEHNR and CDR2 as FQNEAQ (reference sequence). The CDR3 length is 15 residues. V was shortened by 6 bases and J by 0 bases, with 11 bases between the two germline ends. The CDR3 reads CASRKQGTTNEKLFF. The CDR3, as DNA: TGTGCCAGCAGAAAACAGGGAACAACTAATGAAAAACTGTTTTTT.

V is TRBV5-4 and J is TRBJ2-7, with a tentative D call TRBD1 (6 bases). The CDR3 has 15 residues. Germline CDR1 reads SGHNT; CDR2 reads YYREEE (reference sequence). V dropped 0 bases and J dropped 2 bases, with 12 bases sitting between them. CDR3 sequence reads: CASSLAGTSTYEQYF. CDR3 nucleotide sequence: TGTGCCAGCAGCTTGGCGGGGACATCTACCTACGAGCAGTACTTC.

This chain uses TRBV27 with TRBJ1-6, with D tentatively TRBD1 (5 bases). The V end was cut by 3 bases, the J end by 7 bases, with 13 bases between. There are 15 residues in the CDR3. The germline V gene has CDR1 MNHEY and CDR2 SMNVEV (reference sequence). Here the CDR3 reads CASSLFTGLNSPLHF. CDR3 sequence (DNA): TGTGCCAGCAGTTTGTTTACAGGCCTGAATTCACCCCTCCACTTT.

V usage is TRBV7-9 and J usage is TRBJ1-2, with D perhaps matching TRBD1 (5 bases). Trimming pared 2 bases from V and 4 bases from J, leaving 14 bases between. CDR3 length equals 15 residues. CDR1 and CDR2 from the germline V gene are SEHNR and FQNEAQ (reference sequence). CDR3 residues: CASSLTGTSLYGYTF. CDR3 DNA sequence: TGTGCCAGCAGCTTAACCGGGACGTCCCTCTATGGCTACACCTTC.

The rearrangement uses TRBV7-9 and TRBJ2-2, with 12 bases that match TRBD2. In germline, CDR1 is SEHNR, CDR2 FQNEAQ (reference sequence). CDR3 length: 16 amino acids. V lost 5 bases to trimming and J lost 8 bases; unmatched junction nucleotides: 9. The DNA of the CDR3 is TGTGCCAGCAGCCCTAGACTAGCGGGAGCATCTGGGGAGCTGTTTTTT. Translation: CASSPRLAGASGELFF.

CDR3 in DNA: TGCGCCAGCAGACGGGGGACGAAGTCGGAGACCCAGTACTTC. Residues: CASRRGTKSETQYF. The rearrangement links TRBV5-1 to TRBJ2-5; D is possibly TRBD2 (6 bases). V lost 5 bases to trimming and J lost 5 bases, with 16 bases between them. Germline V gene lookup returns CDR1 SGHRS and CDR2 YFSETQ. The CDR3 contains 14 residues.

The chain is built from TRBV10-3 and TRBJ2-3; TRBD2 matches 8 bases. The ends lost 4 bases at V and 6 bases at J; junction bases unmatched: 3. CDR1 and CDR2 (germline): ENHRY, SYGVKD. The CDR3 consists of 13 residues. The CDR3, as DNA: TGTGCCATCAGTGCCGGGAGGGGCGATACGCAGTATTTT. It specifies CAISAGRGDTQYF.

This clone has more than one count but fewer than ten. This rearrangement joins TRBV5-4 to TRBJ2-3; tentatively, D is TRBD2 (6 bases). The CDR3 has 14 residues. Germline assignment: CDR1 SGHNT and CDR2 YYREEE (reference sequence). Trimming shortened V by 0 bases and J by 5 bases, and 10 bases separated the two germline ends. The CDR3 reads CASSLAGVEDTQYF. The DNA of the CDR3 is TGTGCCAGCAGCTTGGCGGGAGTGGAAGATACGCAGTATTTT.

The chain combines TRBV19 with TRBJ2-7, with 9 bases that match TRBD1. J gave up 5 bases and V 4 bases, and 3 bases lay outside the gene matches. The CDR3 loop spans 13 amino acids. From germline, CDR1 is LNHDA and CDR2 SQIVND (reference sequence). The CDR3 DNA reads TGTGCCAGTAGTAAGGGACAGGGTGACGAGCAGTACTTC. This translates into CASSKGQGDEQYF.

This chain links TRBV6-4 with TRBJ2-1; no firm D call. V was trimmed by 3 bases and J by 8 bases, leaving 8 bases between them. Germline V gene sequence: CDR1 MRHNA, CDR2 SNTAGT. This CDR3 contains 12 residues. The CDR3: CASSDGSHEQFF. The CDR3 coding sequence is TGTGCCAGCAGTGATGGTAGCCATGAGCAGTTCTTC.